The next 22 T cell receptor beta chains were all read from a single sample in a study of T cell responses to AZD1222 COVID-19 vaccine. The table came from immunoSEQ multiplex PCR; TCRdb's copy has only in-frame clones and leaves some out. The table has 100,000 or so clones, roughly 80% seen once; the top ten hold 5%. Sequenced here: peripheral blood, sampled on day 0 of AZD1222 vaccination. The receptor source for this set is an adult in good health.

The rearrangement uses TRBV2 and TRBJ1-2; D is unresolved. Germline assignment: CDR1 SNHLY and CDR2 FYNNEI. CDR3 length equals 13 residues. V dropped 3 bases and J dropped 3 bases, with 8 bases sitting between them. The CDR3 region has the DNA TGTGCCAGCAGTGAGGTAGAGTACTATGGCTACACCTTC. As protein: CASSEVEYYGYTF. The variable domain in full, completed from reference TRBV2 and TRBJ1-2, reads EPEVTQTPSHQVTQMGQEVILRCVPISNHLYFYWYRQILGQKVEFLVSFYNNEISEKSEIFDDQFSVERPDGSNFTLKIRSTKLEDSAMYFCASSEVEYYGYTFGSGTRLTVV.

The CDR3 protein is CASSLQGFGEQYF. The DNA for the CDR3 is TGTGCCAGCAGCTTACAGGGGTTTGGCGAGCAGTACTTC. The chain employs TRBV13 and TRBJ2-7; weak D call: TRBD1 (6 bases). This CDR3 has 13 amino acids. The V gene's germline CDR1 is PRHDT and CDR2 FYEKMQ (reference sequence). Between the trimmed V and J ends, which lost 2 bases and 6 bases, there was a span of 11 bases.

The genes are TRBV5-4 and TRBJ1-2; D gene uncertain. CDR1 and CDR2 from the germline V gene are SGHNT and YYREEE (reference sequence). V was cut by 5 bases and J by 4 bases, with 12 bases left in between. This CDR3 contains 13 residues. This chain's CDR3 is CASRGIQIYGYTF. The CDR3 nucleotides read TGTGCCAGCAGGGGTATACAGATCTATGGCTACACCTTC.

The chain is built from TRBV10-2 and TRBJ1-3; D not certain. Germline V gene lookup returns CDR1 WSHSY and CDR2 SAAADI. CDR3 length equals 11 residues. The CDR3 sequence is CAGGDGNTIYF. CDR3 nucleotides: TGCGCGGGTGGGGATGGAAACACCATATATTTT.

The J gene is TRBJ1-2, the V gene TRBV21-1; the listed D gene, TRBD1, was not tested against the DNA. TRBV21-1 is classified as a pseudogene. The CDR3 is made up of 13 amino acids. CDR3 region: CASSGTVNYGYTF. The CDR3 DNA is TGTGCCAGCAGCGGGACAGTCAACTATGGCTACACCTTC.

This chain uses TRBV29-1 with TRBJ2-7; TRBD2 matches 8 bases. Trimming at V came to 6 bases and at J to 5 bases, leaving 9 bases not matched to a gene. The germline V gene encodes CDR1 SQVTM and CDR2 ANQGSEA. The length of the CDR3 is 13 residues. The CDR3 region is CSVVIAGRDEQYF. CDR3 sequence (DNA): TGCAGCGTCGTCATTGCCGGGAGGGACGAGCAGTACTTC.

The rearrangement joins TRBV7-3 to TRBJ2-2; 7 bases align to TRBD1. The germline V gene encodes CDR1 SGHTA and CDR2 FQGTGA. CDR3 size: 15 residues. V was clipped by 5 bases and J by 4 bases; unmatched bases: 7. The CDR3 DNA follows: TGTGCCAGCAGCCAAGGACAGGCGGGCACCGGGGAGCTGTTTTTT. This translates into CASSQGQAGTGELFF.

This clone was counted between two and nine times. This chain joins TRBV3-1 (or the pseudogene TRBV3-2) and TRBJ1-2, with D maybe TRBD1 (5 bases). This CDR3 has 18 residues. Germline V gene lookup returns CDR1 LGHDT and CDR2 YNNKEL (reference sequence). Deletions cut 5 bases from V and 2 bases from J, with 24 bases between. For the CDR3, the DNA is TGTGCCAGCAGCTCAGAAGTATGGACCGGGACCGAGAACTATGGCTACACCTTC. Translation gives CASSSEVWTGTENYGYTF.

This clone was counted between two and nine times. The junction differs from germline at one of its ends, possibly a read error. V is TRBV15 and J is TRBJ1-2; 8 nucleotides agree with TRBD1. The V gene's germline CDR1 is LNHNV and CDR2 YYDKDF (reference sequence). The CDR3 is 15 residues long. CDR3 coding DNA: TGTGCCACCAGCAGACCCGGGACAGGTAACCATGGCTACACCTTC. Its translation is CATSRPGTGNHGYTF. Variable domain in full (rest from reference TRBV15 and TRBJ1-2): DAMVIQNPRYQVTQFGKPVTLSCSQTLNHNVMYWYQQKSSQAPKLLFHYYDKDFNNEADTPDNFQSRRPNTSFCFLDIRSPGLGDTAMYLCATSRPGTGNHGYTFGSGTRLTVV.

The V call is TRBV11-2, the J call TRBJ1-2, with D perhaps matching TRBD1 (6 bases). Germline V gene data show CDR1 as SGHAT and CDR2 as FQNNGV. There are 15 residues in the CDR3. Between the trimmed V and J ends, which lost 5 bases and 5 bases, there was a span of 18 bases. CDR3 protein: CASSRDTTRRYGYTF. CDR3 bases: TGTGCCAGCAGCCGGGACACCACTCGGAGGTATGGCTACACCTTC.

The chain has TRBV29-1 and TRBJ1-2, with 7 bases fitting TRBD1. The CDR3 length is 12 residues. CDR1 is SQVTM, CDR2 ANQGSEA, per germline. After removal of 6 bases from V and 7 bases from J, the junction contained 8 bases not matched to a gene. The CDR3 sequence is CSVVGGQAGYTF. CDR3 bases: TGCAGCGTCGTCGGTGGACAGGCTGGCTACACCTTC.

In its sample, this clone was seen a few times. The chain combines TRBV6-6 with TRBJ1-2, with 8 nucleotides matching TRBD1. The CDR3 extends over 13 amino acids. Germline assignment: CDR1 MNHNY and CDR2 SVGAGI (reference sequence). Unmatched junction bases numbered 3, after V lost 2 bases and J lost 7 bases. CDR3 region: CASSYDRGSGYTF. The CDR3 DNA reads TGTGCCAGCAGTTACGACAGGGGCAGTGGCTACACCTTC.

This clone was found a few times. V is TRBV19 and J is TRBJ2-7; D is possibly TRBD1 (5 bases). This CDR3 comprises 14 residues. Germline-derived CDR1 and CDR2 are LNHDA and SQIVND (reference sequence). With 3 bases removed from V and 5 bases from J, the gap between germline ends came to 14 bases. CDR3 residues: CASSISQGSNEQYF. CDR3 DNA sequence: TGTGCCAGTAGTATTAGCCAGGGAAGCAACGAGCAGTACTTC.

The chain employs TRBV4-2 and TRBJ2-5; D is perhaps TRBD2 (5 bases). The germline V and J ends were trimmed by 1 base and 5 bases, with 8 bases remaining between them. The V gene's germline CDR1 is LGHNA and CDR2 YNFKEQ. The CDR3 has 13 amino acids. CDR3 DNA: TGTGCCAGCAGCCAAGGTAGCGTGGAGACCCAGTACTTC. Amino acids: CASSQGSVETQYF.

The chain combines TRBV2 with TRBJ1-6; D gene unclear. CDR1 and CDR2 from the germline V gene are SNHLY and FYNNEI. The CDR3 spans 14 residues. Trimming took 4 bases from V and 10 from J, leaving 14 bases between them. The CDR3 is CASSGQSLRSPLHF. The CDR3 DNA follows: TGTGCCAGCAGTGGTCAAAGTTTGCGATCACCCCTCCACTTT.

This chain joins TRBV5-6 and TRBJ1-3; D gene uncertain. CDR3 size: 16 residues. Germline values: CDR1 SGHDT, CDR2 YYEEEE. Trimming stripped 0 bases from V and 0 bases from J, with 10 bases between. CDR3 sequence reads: CASSLVHDLSGNTIYF. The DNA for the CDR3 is TGTGCCAGCAGCTTGGTCCATGACCTCTCTGGAAACACCATATATTTT.

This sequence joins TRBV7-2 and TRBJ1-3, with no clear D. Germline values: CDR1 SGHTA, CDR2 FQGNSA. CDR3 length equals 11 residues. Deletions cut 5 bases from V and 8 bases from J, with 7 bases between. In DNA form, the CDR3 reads TGTGCCAGCAGCGACGGCCACACCATATATTTT. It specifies CASSDGHTIYF.

CDR3 in DNA: TGTGCCAGCAGTTACACGGCGGGGACCGGGGAGCTGTTTTTT. This sequence encodes CASSYTAGTGELFF. V and J are TRBV6-2 or TRBV6-3 and TRBJ2-2; D is possibly TRBD2 (6 bases). The CDR3 sequence is 14 residues long. From germline, CDR1 is MNHEY and CDR2 SVGEGT. Trimming stripped 2 bases from V and 5 bases from J, with 9 bases between.

The CDR3 loop is CASSYIPGFQPQHF. DNA for the CDR3: TGTGCCAGCAGTTACATCCCAGGCTTCCAGCCCCAGCATTTT. This rearrangement joins TRBV6-2 or TRBV6-3 to TRBJ1-5; D is ambiguous. Trimming pared 2 bases from V and 7 bases from J, leaving 12 bases between. Germline V gene sequence: CDR1 MNHEY, CDR2 SVGEGT. The CDR3 has 14 residues.

In DNA form, the CDR3 reads TGCGCCAGCAGCTTAAATGGGGGGACGGCTTTCTTT. As protein: CASSLNGGTAFF. V usage is TRBV5-1 and J usage is TRBJ1-1; possible D gene TRBD1, 5 bases. From germline, CDR1 is SGHRS and CDR2 YFSETQ. With 2 bases removed from V and 11 bases from J, the gap between germline ends came to 13 bases. The CDR3 is 12 residues long.

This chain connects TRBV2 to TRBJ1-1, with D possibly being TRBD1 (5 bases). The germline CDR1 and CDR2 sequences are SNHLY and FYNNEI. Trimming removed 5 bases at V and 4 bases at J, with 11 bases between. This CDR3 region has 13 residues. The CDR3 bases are TGTGCCAGCAGTTTAATTACAGGCACTGAAGCTTTCTTT. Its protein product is CASSLITGTEAFF.

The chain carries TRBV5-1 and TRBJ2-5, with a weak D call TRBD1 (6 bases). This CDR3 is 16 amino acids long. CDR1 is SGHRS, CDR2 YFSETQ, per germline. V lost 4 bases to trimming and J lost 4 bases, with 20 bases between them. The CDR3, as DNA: TGCGCCAGCAGCCCTATTACAGGGAATGTCAGAGAGACCCAGTACTTC. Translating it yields CASSPITGNVRETQYF. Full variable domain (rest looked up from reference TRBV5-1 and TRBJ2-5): KAGVTQTPRYLIKTRGQQVTLSCSPISGHRSVSWYQQTPGQGLQFLFEYFSETQRNKGNFPGRFSGRQFSNSRSEMNVSTLELGDSALYLCASSPITGNVRETQYFGPGTRLLVL.